Below are 9 T cell receptor beta chains sequenced from a single sample in a study of blood T cell repertoires in COVID-19. Assay used: immunoSEQ multiplex PCR; TCRdb lists only in-frame clones, some missing. This repertoire shows under 450,000 clones, roughly four fifths found once; its top ten account for about 4.9%. Specimen: PBMCs or T cells enriched from blood (not recorded which). The source of these receptors is a woman aged 45-59 years who had recovered from COVID-19.

This rearrangement joins TRBV28 to TRBJ1-3; 8 bases match TRBD1. This CDR3 has 14 amino acids. In germline, CDR1 is MDHEN, CDR2 SYDVKM. The ends lost 6 bases at V and 7 bases at J; junction bases unmatched: 8. CDR3 amino acids: CASRTGQGWNTIYF. DNA for the CDR3: TGTGCCAGCAGGACCGGACAGGGTTGGAACACCATATATTTT.

This rearrangement joins TRBV5-4 to TRBJ1-2; no reliable D call. Between the trimmed V and J ends, which lost 4 bases and 6 bases, there was a span of 13 bases. Germline CDR1 SGHNT, CDR2 YYREEE (reference sequence). CDR3 size: 13 residues. The CDR3 loop is CASSPDYIDGYTF. CDR3 in DNA: TGTGCCAGCAGCCCGGACTACATCGATGGCTACACCTTC. Full variable domain (missing parts from reference TRBV5-4 and TRBJ1-2): ETGVTQSPTHLIKTRGQQVTLRCSSQSGHNTVSWYQQALGQGPQFIFQYYREEENGRGNFPPRFSGLQFPNYSSELNVNALELDDSALYLCASSPDYIDGYTFGSGTRLTVV.

This chain connects TRBV19 to TRBJ1-5; no firm D call. The CDR3 loop spans 15 amino acids. V gave up 3 bases and J gave up 8 bases, with 17 bases separating them. Per germline, CDR1 LNHDA and CDR2 SQIVND (reference sequence). This chain's CDR3 is CASSIPGSGREPQHF. The CDR3 DNA follows: TGTGCCAGTAGTATCCCGGGGTCGGGCCGGGAGCCCCAGCATTTT.

This chain connects TRBV21-1 to TRBJ1-2; TRBD1, the table's D call, lacks a check against the DNA. TRBV21-1 is listed as a pseudogene. The length of the CDR3 is 19 residues. The CDR3 DNA is TGTGCCAGCAGCAAAGCGACCTCTGGACAGGGGAAATCTAACTATGGCTACACCTTC. This sequence encodes CASSKATSGQGKSNYGYTF.

V gene TRBV27 combines with J gene TRBJ2-5; 8 bases align to TRBD1. The germline gives CDR1 MNHEY, CDR2 SMNVEV (reference sequence). The J segment lost 4 bases and the V segment lost 3 bases, leaving 4 bases of the junction unmatched. The CDR3 runs to 14 residues. In DNA, the CDR3 is TGTGCCAGCAGTTTTGGACAGGGAAGAGAGACCCAGTACTTC. It codes for CASSFGQGRETQYF.

The chain has TRBV6-5 and TRBJ1-6; D possibly corresponds to TRBD1 (6 bases). Per the germline V gene, CDR1 is MNHEY and CDR2 is SVGAGI. This CDR3 has 14 residues. Trimming removed 7 bases from V and 5 bases from J, with 12 bases in between. The CDR3 coding sequence is TGTGCCAGCAAATTGTGGACAGATAATTCACCCCTCCACTTT. As protein: CASKLWTDNSPLHF.

The chain links TRBV6-2 or TRBV6-3 to TRBJ1-1, with TRBD1 as a possible D gene (5 bases). The CDR3 extends over 18 amino acids. The V gene's germline CDR1 is MNHEY and CDR2 SVGEGT. V shed 0 bases and J shed 4 bases, with 21 bases lying between them. The CDR3 nucleotides read TGTGCCAGCAGTTACTCGTTTAGGCTGCCCATGGGGGGCACTGAAGCTTTCTTT. Translation gives CASSYSFRLPMGGTEAFF.

The chain combines TRBV7-2 with TRBJ2-2; TRBD2 agrees at 8 bases. The CDR3 has 16 residues. Looked up from germline, CDR1 is SGHTA and CDR2 is FQGNSA. After removal of 5 bases from V and 1 base from J, the junction contained 6 bases not matched to a gene. CDR3 sequence: CASSPPAGGNTGELFF. The DNA of the CDR3 is TGTGCCAGCAGCCCCCCCGCGGGAGGGAACACCGGGGAGCTGTTTTTT.

About this clone itself: Within the sample, other DNA sequences also encode this same CDR3. The chain recombines TRBV15 with TRBJ2-5; the D gene is possibly TRBD2 (5 bases). Between the trimmed V and J ends, which lost 0 bases and 4 bases, there was a span of 6 bases. Germline CDR1 is LNHNV and CDR2 is YYDKDF (reference sequence). CDR3 length equals 13 residues. The CDR3 bases are TGTGCCACCAGCAGAGACCGGGGAGAGACCCAGTACTTC. Protein: CATSRDRGETQYF.